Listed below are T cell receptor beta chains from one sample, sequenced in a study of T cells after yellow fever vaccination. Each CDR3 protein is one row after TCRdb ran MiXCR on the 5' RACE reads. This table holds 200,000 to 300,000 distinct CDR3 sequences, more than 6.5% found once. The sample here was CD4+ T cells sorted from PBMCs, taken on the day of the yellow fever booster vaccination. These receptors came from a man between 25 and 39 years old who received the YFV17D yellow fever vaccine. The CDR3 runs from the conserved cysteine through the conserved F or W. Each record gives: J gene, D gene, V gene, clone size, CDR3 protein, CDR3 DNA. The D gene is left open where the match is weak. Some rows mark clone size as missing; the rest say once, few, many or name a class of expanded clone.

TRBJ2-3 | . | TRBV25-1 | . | CASSKDSTDTQYF | TGTGCCAGCAGTAAGGACAGCACAGATACGCAGTATTTT
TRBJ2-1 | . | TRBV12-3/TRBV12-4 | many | CASSLRRLRGEQFF | TGTGCCAGCAGTTTAAGACGTCTCCGGGGTGAGCAGTTCTTC
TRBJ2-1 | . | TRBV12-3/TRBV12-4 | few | CASSLAREQFF | TGTGCCAGCAGCCTCGCCCGTGAGCAGTTCTTC
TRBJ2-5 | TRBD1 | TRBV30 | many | CAWSYPGQQETQYF | TGTGCCTGGAGTTATCCGGGACAGCAAGAGACCCAGTACTTC
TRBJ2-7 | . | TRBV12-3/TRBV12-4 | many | CASSIRGLYEQYF | TGTGCCAGCAGTATCAGGGGACTCTACGAGCAGTACTTC
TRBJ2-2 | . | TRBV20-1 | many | CSASRGTGELFF | TGCAGTGCTAGCCGGGGAACCGGGGAGCTGTTTTTT
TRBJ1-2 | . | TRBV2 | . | CASNGQLYGYTF | TGTGCCAGCAATGGACAGCTCTATGGCTACACCTTC
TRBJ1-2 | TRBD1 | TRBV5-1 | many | CASTLTGTNYGYTF | TGCGCCAGCACGCTGACAGGGACCAACTATGGCTACACCTTC
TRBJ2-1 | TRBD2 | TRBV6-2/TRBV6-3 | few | CASVASGHNEQFF | TGTGCCAGTGTGGCTAGCGGACACAATGAGCAGTTCTTC
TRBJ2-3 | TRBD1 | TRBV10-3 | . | CAISGKGAGLADTQYF | TGTGCCATCAGTGGGAAGGGGGCAGGGTTGGCAGATACGCAGTATTTT
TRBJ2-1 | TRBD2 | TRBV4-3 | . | CASSRRLAEDSYNEQFF | TGCGCCAGCAGCCGCCGACTAGCAGAAGATAGCTACAATGAGCAGTTCTTC
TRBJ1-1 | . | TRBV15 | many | CATSNWGGVAEAFF | TGTGCCACCAGCAACTGGGGGGGTGTCGCTGAAGCTTTCTTT
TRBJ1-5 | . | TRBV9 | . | CASSVQGYSNQPQHF | TGTGCCAGCAGCGTCCAAGGGTATAGCAATCAGCCCCAGCATTTT
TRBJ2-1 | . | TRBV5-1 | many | CASSFSSSEQFF | TGCGCCAGCAGCTTTAGCAGTTCTGAGCAGTTCTTC